This T cell receptor (beta chain) was found in a study of CD8 T cells in Susac syndrome. Germline V gene lookup returns CDR1 SNHLY and CDR2 FYNNEI. Germline trimming cut 1 base from V and 3 bases from J; bases unmatched to any gene: 6. There are 15 residues in the CDR3. Negative isolation yielded CD8+ and CD4+ T cells; FACS enriched TEMRA cells. An input of about 0.45 to 1 ug of RNA was subjected to reverse transcription using random hexamers. TCRdb called the immunoSEQ multiplex PCR reads again in MiXCR, with one record for every CDR3 protein. The table includes approximately 70,000 distinct CDR3 sequences, about 94% detected once. This clonotype was seen only once.

This rearrangement joins TRBV2 to TRBJ2-7, with 7 bases that match TRBD2. The sequence derives from a human donor with multiple sclerosis. What was sequenced was CD8+ T cells from PBMCs. CDR3 sequence reads: CASSEGGGYRYEQYF. CDR3 DNA sequence: TGTGCCAGCAGTGAAGGGGGAGGGTACCGCTACGAGCAGTACTTC.